The 20 T cell receptor beta chains given below trace back to one sample, sequenced in a study of cytomegalovirus exposure and HLA in healthy donors. Researchers ran the PCR with 60 Vbeta and 13 Jbeta primers. Only in-frame clones appear in the TCRdb table, and some are missing; sequencing was by immunoSEQ multiplex PCR. The sample holds around 150,000 clones, 75% to 90% seen once. The specimen was PBMCs. All receptors come from a man aged 50 or older in good health and CMV-seropositive.

The chain uses TRBV19 and TRBJ2-7; TRBD1 might be the D (5 bases). CDR1 and CDR2 (germline): LNHDA, SQIVND (reference sequence). The length of the CDR3 is 13 residues. V lost 5 bases and J 1 base, leaving 9 bases between the germline ends. CDR3 in DNA: TGTGCCAGTAGTGACAGACAGTCCTACGAGCAGTACTTC. Encoded protein: CASSDRQSYEQYF.

V is TRBV5-1 and J is TRBJ2-5; 11 bases map to TRBD2. V was pared by 5 bases and J by 5 bases, with 8 bases of the junction left unmatched. The CDR3 spans 15 residues. Germline-derived CDR1 and CDR2 are SGHRS and YFSETQ. The CDR3 bases are TGCGCCAGCAGGGGTAGCGGGAGGGCCGGTGAGACCCAGTACTTC. Protein sequence: CASRGSGRAGETQYF.

The chain combines TRBV10-3 with TRBJ1-1; D gene unclear. This CDR3 spans 13 amino acids. Trimming took off 1 base at V and 6 bases at J, with 9 bases between the two ends. The germline CDR1 and CDR2 sequences are ENHRY and SYGVKD. DNA of the CDR3: TGTGCCATCAGTGAGTTGGGCCAAGCTGAAGCTTTCTTT. Residues: CAISELGQAEAFF.

The chain has TRBV7-3 and TRBJ1-1, with D uncertain. V lost 5 bases, J lost 4 bases, and 11 bases lay in between. The CDR3 contains 13 residues. CDR1 SGHTA and CDR2 FQGTGA come from the germline V gene. For the CDR3, the DNA is TGTGCCAGCAGCACGCTTCAGATCACTGAAGCTTTCTTT. Encoded protein: CASSTLQITEAFF.

In this sample, this clone turned up once. The chain couples TRBV27 to TRBJ1-5; maybe TRBD1 (5 bases). Trimming pared 2 bases from V and 7 bases from J, leaving 12 bases between. CDR1 is MNHEY, CDR2 SMNVEV, per germline (reference sequence). CDR3 size: 14 residues. The CDR3: CASSLSSGSQPQHF. In DNA, the CDR3 is TGTGCCAGCAGTTTAAGCTCAGGGTCCCAGCCCCAGCATTTT.

V and J are TRBV7-8 and TRBJ1-3; D ambiguous. Germline CDR1 SGHVS, CDR2 FQNEAQ. V was shortened by 0 bases and J by 0 bases, with 6 bases between the two germline ends. The CDR3 is 15 residues long. This CDR3 reads CASSLALVSGNTIYF. In DNA, the CDR3 is TGTGCCAGCAGCTTAGCATTAGTCTCTGGAAACACCATATATTTT.

The chain combines TRBV19 with TRBJ1-1; 11 nucleotides align to TRBD1. V was pared by 7 bases and J by 6 bases, with 10 bases of the junction left unmatched. This CDR3 has 15 residues. Per germline, CDR1 LNHDA and CDR2 SQIVND (reference sequence). In nucleotides, the CDR3 is TGTGCCAGTAAAGCATCGGACAGGGGGCTCGCTGAAGCTTTCTTT. Its translation: CASKASDRGLAEAFF.

This chain uses TRBV27 with TRBJ1-1; D is uncertain. This CDR3 is built from 14 residues. Germline V gene lookup returns CDR1 MNHEY and CDR2 SMNVEV (reference sequence). Between the trimmed V and J ends, which lost 6 bases and 1 base, there was a span of 12 bases. CDR3 DNA sequence: TGTGCCAGCAGGGGGAGGCAGGCGAACACTGAAGCTTTCTTT. Residues: CASRGRQANTEAFF.

This clone appeared a single time. This chain connects TRBV19 to TRBJ2-1; weak D call: TRBD2 (5 bases). The length of the CDR3 is 14 residues. Germline V gene lookup returns CDR1 LNHDA and CDR2 SQIVND (reference sequence). Trimming left V 5 bases short and J 2 bases short, with 10 bases between. The CDR3 coding sequence is TGTGCCAGTAGTCCACTAGACCCCTACAATGAGCAGTTCTTC. Its protein product is CASSPLDPYNEQFF.

The rearrangement uses TRBV9 and TRBJ2-3; 8 nucleotides align to TRBD2. This CDR3 contains 17 residues. Germline V gene sequence: CDR1 SGDLS, CDR2 YYNGEE. V gave up 3 bases and J gave up 0 bases; unmatched junction bases: 9. Written as DNA, the CDR3 is TGTGCCAGCAGCGCCCGAAACGGGAGGGCTAGCACAGATACGCAGTATTTT. Translation gives CASSARNGRASTDTQYF.

The J gene is TRBJ2-7, the V gene TRBV4-1; TRBD2 might be the D (5 bases). Trimming took 0 bases from V and 5 from J, leaving 11 bases between them. Germline CDR1 is MGHRA and CDR2 is YSYEKL. This CDR3 region has 14 residues. In DNA form, the CDR3 reads TGCGCCAGCAGCCAAGATTTTCCCGGGGACGAGCAGTACTTC. Translated, it gives CASSQDFPGDEQYF.

This chain links TRBV9 with TRBJ2-2; 7 positions match TRBD2. The CDR3 has 16 residues. The germline gives CDR1 SGDLS, CDR2 YYNGEE. The trim removed 0 bases at V and 4 bases at J, leaving 6 bases unmatched. CDR3 loop: CASSVGASGTTGELFF. In DNA, the CDR3 is TGTGCCAGCAGCGTAGGCGCTAGCGGCACCACCGGGGAGCTGTTTTTT.

Concerning this clone: An end of the junction differs from the germline gene, which may be a read error. The CDR3 DNA sequence: TGTGCCGGCAGTCCCCGGGGGGTAAACACTGAAGCTTTCTTT. It codes for CAGSPRGVNTEAFF. The genes are TRBV27 and TRBJ1-1; D is perhaps TRBD1 (5 bases). The CDR3 totals 14 residues. Per germline, CDR1 MNHEY and CDR2 SMNVEV (reference sequence).

V usage is TRBV28 and J usage is TRBJ1-3; unclear D gene. Germline assignment: CDR1 MDHEN and CDR2 SYDVKM. V gave up 6 bases and J gave up 9 bases, with 12 bases separating them. The CDR3 is made up of 12 amino acids. For the CDR3, the DNA is TGTGCCAGCAGCCTCGCCTATTCCACCATATATTTT. It specifies CASSLAYSTIYF. Full variable domain (remainder filled in from reference TRBV28 and TRBJ1-3): DVKVTQSSRYLVKRTGEKVFLECVQDMDHENMFWYRQDPGLGLRLIYFSYDVKMKEKGDIPEGYSVSREKKERFSLILESASTNQTSMYLCASSLAYSTIYFGEGSWLTVV.

The V call is TRBV7-3, the J call TRBJ2-3; TRBD2 might be the D (5 bases). This CDR3 is 15 amino acids long. Germline V CDR1 and CDR2: SGHTA, FQGTGA. Trimming removed 2 bases from V and 2 bases from J, with 11 bases in between. Here the CDR3 DNA reads TGTGCCAGCAGCTTAGAGGGCGCGTCCACAGATACGCAGTATTTT. Translating it yields CASSLEGASTDTQYF. Based on the CDR3 plus reference TRBV7-3 and TRBJ2-3, the full variable domain is GAGVSQTPSNKVTEKGKYVELRCDPISGHTALYWYRQSLGQGPEFLIYFQGTGAADDSGLPNDRFFAVRPEGSVSTLKIQRTERGDSAVYLCASSLEGASTDTQYFGPGTRLTVL.

As regards this clone: Its ends do not fully match the called genes, so a read error is possible. The chain joins TRBV7-9 to TRBJ1-2; D might be TRBD1 (5 bases). In germline, CDR1 is SEHNR, CDR2 FQNEAQ (reference sequence). The CDR3 length is 12 residues. The CDR3 DNA is TGTTCCAGCAGCTTAGACAGCTATGGCTACACCTTC. Protein product: CSSSLDSYGYTF. Together with reference TRBV7-9 and TRBJ1-2, the CDR3 gives the full variable domain: DTGVSQNPRHKITKRGQNVTFRCDPISEHNRLYWYRQTLGQGPEFLTYFQNEAQLEKSRLLSDRFSAERPKGSFSTLEIQRTEQGDSAMYLCSSSLDSYGYTFGSGTRLTVV.

This clone showed up just once. V and J are TRBV27 and TRBJ2-1; 8 bases line up with TRBD1. CDR1 is MNHEY, CDR2 SMNVEV, per germline (reference sequence). The CDR3 runs to 14 residues. Trimming cost V 7 bases and J 5 bases; bases outside gene matches: 7. The CDR3 nucleotides are TGTGCCAGCACAGACAGGGGTGCCCACAATGAGCAGTTCTTC. Translated, it gives CASTDRGAHNEQFF.

The chain has TRBV19 and TRBJ2-3; TRBD2 matches 8 bases. The J segment lost 2 bases and the V segment lost 8 bases, leaving 6 bases of the junction unmatched. Germline V lookup: CDR1 LNHDA, CDR2 SQIVND (reference sequence). The CDR3 covers 14 residues. The CDR3 bases are TGTGCCAGTTCGGAGCGGGGGTACACAGATACGCAGTATTTT. It is translated as CASSERGYTDTQYF.

The chain has TRBV5-4 and TRBJ2-7; 13 nucleotides line up with TRBD2. Germline loops: CDR1 SGHNT, CDR2 YYREEE (reference sequence). V shed 4 bases and J 5 bases; nucleotides not matched to a gene: 3. The length of the CDR3 is 14 residues. CDR3 sequence reads: CASSKGLAGDEQYF. DNA for the CDR3: TGTGCCAGCAGCAAAGGACTAGCGGGAGACGAGCAGTACTTC.

This chain connects TRBV6-4 to TRBJ2-3; 12 nucleotides line up with TRBD2. Germline-derived CDR1 and CDR2 are MRHNA and SNTAGT. V gave up 4 bases and J gave up 4 bases; unmatched junction bases: 9. This CDR3 comprises 17 residues. CDR3 nucleotides: TGTGCCAGCAGTGGGTGGCTAGCGGGGGGGCGAGCAGATACGCAGTATTTT. The encoded protein is CASSGWLAGGRADTQYF.